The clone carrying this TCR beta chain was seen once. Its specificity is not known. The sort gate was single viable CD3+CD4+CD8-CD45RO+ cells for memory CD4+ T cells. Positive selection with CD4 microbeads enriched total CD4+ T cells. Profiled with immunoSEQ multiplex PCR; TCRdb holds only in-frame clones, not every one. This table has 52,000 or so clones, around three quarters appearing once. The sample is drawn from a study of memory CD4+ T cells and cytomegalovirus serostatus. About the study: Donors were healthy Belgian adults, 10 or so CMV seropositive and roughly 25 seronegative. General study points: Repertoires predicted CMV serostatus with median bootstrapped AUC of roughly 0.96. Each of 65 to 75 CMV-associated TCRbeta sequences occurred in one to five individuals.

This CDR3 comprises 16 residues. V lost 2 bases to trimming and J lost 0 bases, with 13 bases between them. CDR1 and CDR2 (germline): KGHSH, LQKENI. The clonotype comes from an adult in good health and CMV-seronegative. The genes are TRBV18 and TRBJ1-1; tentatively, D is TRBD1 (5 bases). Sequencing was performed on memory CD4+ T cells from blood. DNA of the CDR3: TGTGCCAGCTCACCAGGGGGTTACCGGGTGAACACTGAAGCTTTCTTT. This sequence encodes CASSPGGYRVNTEAFF.